This T cell receptor beta chain emerged from a study of T cell responses to AZD1222 COVID-19 vaccine. TCRdb keeps only in-frame clones here, not all; method: immunoSEQ multiplex PCR. This table holds roughly 170,000 clones, roughly 93% found once. Per germline, CDR1 SNHLY and CDR2 FYNNEI. This CDR3 has 17 residues. The V end lost 4 bases, the J end lost 0 bases, and 15 bases lay between the germline ends. This clone was observed once. The rearrangement uses TRBV2 and TRBJ1-4; D is perhaps TRBD1 (5 bases). The TCR sequence derives from an adult in good health. The input for sequencing was peripheral blood, taken on day 0 of AZD1222 vaccination. CDR3 amino acids: CASSAGQGRTTNEKLFF. DNA of the CDR3: TGTGCCAGCAGTGCCGGGCAGGGCCGTACAACTAATGAAAAACTGTTTTTT.